The T cell receptor beta chain described here comes from a study of blood T cell repertoires in COVID-19. In the study overall: T cells, B-cell-depleted T cells, or PBMCs provided the cDNA or gDNA that served as material.

Assignments of participants to cohorts depended upon their own reported clinical history. Trimming shortened V by 1 base and J by 3 bases, and 9 bases separated the two germline ends. The CDR3 runs 14 residues. Per the germline V gene, CDR1 is LNHDA and CDR2 is SQIVND (reference sequence). In the original analysis: Researchers report that nucleated cell counts were estimated from reference gene primer amplification. Assay used: immunoSEQ multiplex PCR; TCRdb lists only in-frame clones, some missing. The V and J calls and clone size were taken over from that table, and D and trimming were inferred from the DNA. The table records some 220,000 clones, approximately 87% of them present only once.

Sample: PBMCs or T cells enriched from blood (not recorded which). The chain links TRBV19 to TRBJ1-1; D remains unclear. This receptor was obtained from a woman in her fifties or sixties in a cohort exposed to, infected with or recovered from COVID-19 (not recorded which). The CDR3 protein is CASSIGGPYTEAFF. The CDR3 DNA reads TGTGCCAGTAGTATAGGAGGGCCGTACACTGAAGCTTTCTTT.